This is a list of T cell receptor beta chains from one sample in a study of spatial heterogeneity in lung cancer. MiXCR, run by TCRdb on the 5' RACE reads, gives a single entry per CDR3 protein. The data contain 50,000 to 55,000 distinct CDR3 sequences, roughly 7% of them singletons. This sample comprised PBMCs, obtained at surgery. The receptors shown here come from a female donor with early-stage non-small cell lung cancer. Both conserved end residues are part of each CDR3. Fields, in order: D gene, J gene, clone size, V gene, CDR3 protein, CDR3 DNA. D genes are given only for firm matches. Only some rows state a clone size, as once, few, many or a class for expanded clones.

D: TRBD1; J: TRBJ1-6; size: -; V: TRBV5-1; CDR3: CASNRDSNSPLHF; DNA: TGCGCCAGCAATCGGGACAGTAATTCACCCCTCCACTTT
D: -; J: TRBJ2-5; size: many; V: TRBV3-1; CDR3: CASSPSPYSAGVQETQYF; DNA: TGTGCCAGCAGCCCATCCCCGTATAGTGCAGGGGTACAAGAGACCCAGTACTTC
D: -; J: TRBJ1-1; size: many; V: TRBV28; CDR3: CASRNSGGNTEAFF; DNA: TGTGCCAGCAGGAACTCGGGGGGGAACACTGAAGCTTTCTTT
D: -; J: TRBJ2-3; size: many; V: TRBV7-2; CDR3: CASRRLGNTDTQYF; DNA: TGTGCCAGCAGACGACTAGGCAACACAGATACGCAGTATTTT
D: -; J: TRBJ2-3; size: many; V: TRBV20-1; CDR3: CSGEAGKSTDTQYF; DNA: TGCAGTGGTGAGGCTGGGAAGAGCACAGATACGCAGTATTTT
D: TRBD1; J: TRBJ2-1; size: -; V: TRBV5-1; CDR3: CASSPTGNPSYNEQFF; DNA: TGCGCCAGCAGCCCGACAGGGAATCCGTCCTACAATGAGCAGTTCTTC
D: -; J: TRBJ2-3; size: -; V: TRBV18; CDR3: CASSLRSPDTQYF; DNA: TGTGCCAGCTCACTTAGGAGTCCAGATACGCAGTATTTT
D: -; J: TRBJ1-5; size: many; V: TRBV7-2; CDR3: CASSPRGGQPQHF; DNA: TGTGCCAGCAGCCCGAGGGGAGGTCAGCCCCAGCATTTT
D: -; J: TRBJ2-3; size: -; V: TRBV3-1; CDR3: CASSRHGSDTQYF; DNA: TGTGCCAGCAGCCGCCATGGGTCAGATACGCAGTATTTT
D: TRBD2; J: TRBJ2-3; size: many; V: TRBV20-1; CDR3: CSALSGGRGTQYF; DNA: TGCAGTGCTTTAAGCGGGGGTCGGGGTACGCAGTATTTT
D: TRBD2; J: TRBJ2-2; size: -; V: TRBV19; CDR3: CASSPQLAGGTNTGELFF; DNA: TGTGCCAGTAGTCCCCAACTAGCGGGGGGAACTAACACCGGGGAGCTGTTTTTT
D: -; J: TRBJ2-7; size: -; V: TRBV4-2; CDR3: CASSQVRGSYEQYF; DNA: TGTGCCAGCAGCCAAGTTCGCGGTTCCTACGAGCAGTACTTC
D: -; J: TRBJ1-4; size: many; V: TRBV5-5; CDR3: CASSLQVWDEKLFF; DNA: TGTGCCAGCAGCTTGCAGGTTTGGGATGAAAAACTGTTTTTT
D: -; J: TRBJ1-5; size: few; V: TRBV7-2; CDR3: CASSLRALNQPQHF; DNA: TGTGCCAGCAGCTTGAGGGCCCTGAATCAGCCCCAGCATTTT
D: -; J: TRBJ2-3; size: many; V: TRBV28; CDR3: CASSSLSTQYF; DNA: TGTGCCAGCAGTTCTTTGAGTACGCAGTATTTT
D: -; J: TRBJ1-3; size: many; V: TRBV13; CDR3: CASSFSGNTIYF; DNA: TGTGCCAGCAGCTTCTCTGGAAACACCATATATTTT
D: -; J: TRBJ1-5; size: few; V: TRBV5-1; CDR3: CASSPGTVNQPQHF; DNA: TGCGCCAGCAGCCCCGGGACCGTGAATCAGCCCCAGCATTTT
D: -; J: TRBJ1-2; size: many; V: TRBV30; CDR3: CAWNQGTGGYTF; DNA: TGTGCCTGGAACCAAGGTACAGGGGGCTACACCTTC
D: TRBD1; J: TRBJ2-3; size: -; V: TRBV6-4; CDR3: CASRQDRGTDTQYF; DNA: TGTGCCAGCAGGCAGGACAGGGGCACAGATACGCAGTATTTT
D: TRBD1; J: TRBJ1-3; size: -; V: TRBV4-3; CDR3: CASSQDRQGAGNTIYF; DNA: TGCGCCAGCAGCCAAGATAGACAGGGGGCTGGAAACACCATATATTTT
D: TRBD1; J: TRBJ1-2; size: -; V: TRBV28; CDR3: CASSTGGGYYGYTF; DNA: TGTGCCAGCAGTACAGGGGGAGGCTACTATGGCTACACCTTC
D: -; J: TRBJ1-1; size: many; V: TRBV19; CDR3: CASSMIADTEAFF; DNA: TGTGCCAGTAGTATGATCGCGGACACTGAAGCTTTCTTT
D: -; J: TRBJ2-7; size: -; V: TRBV4-1; CDR3: CASSQAADYEQYF; DNA: TGCGCCAGCAGCCAAGCGGCAGACTACGAGCAGTACTTC
D: -; J: TRBJ2-1; size: many; V: TRBV4-3; CDR3: CASSQARGGYPGAENNEQFF; DNA: TGCGCCAGCAGCCAGGCCAGGGGGGGTTACCCCGGAGCGGAAAACAATGAGCAGTTCTTC
D: TRBD1; J: TRBJ2-7; size: many; V: TRBV10-3; CDR3: CAISLTGVLGYEQYF; DNA: TGTGCCATCAGTTTAACAGGGGTTCTCGGCTACGAGCAGTACTTC
D: -; J: TRBJ2-1; size: many; V: TRBV20-1; CDR3: CSARVQGGEQFF; DNA: TGCAGTGCTAGAGTTCAGGGGGGTGAGCAGTTCTTC
D: -; J: TRBJ2-1; size: many; V: TRBV2; CDR3: CASSEGVGGNEQFF; DNA: TGTGCCAGCAGTGAAGGAGTAGGGGGAAATGAGCAGTTCTTC
D: -; J: TRBJ2-3; size: many; V: TRBV7-3; CDR3: CASSLNSFPDTQYF; DNA: TGTGCCAGCAGCTTAAACTCGTTCCCAGATACGCAGTATTTT
D: -; J: TRBJ1-5; size: -; V: TRBV19; CDR3: CASSPGYNQPQHF; DNA: TGTGCCAGTAGTCCTGGATACAATCAGCCCCAGCATTTT
D: TRBD1; J: TRBJ2-2; size: few; V: TRBV2; CDR3: CASSTPGQGNTGELFF; DNA: TGTGCCAGCAGTACTCCGGGACAGGGCAACACCGGGGAGCTGTTTTTT
D: TRBD1; J: TRBJ2-7; size: many; V: TRBV7-2; CDR3: CASSLSGTVVSYEQYF; DNA: TGTGCCAGCAGCTTATCCGGGACAGTAGTCTCCTACGAGCAGTACTTC
D: -; J: TRBJ2-2; size: many; V: TRBV4-3; CDR3: CASSPRGQYAGELFF; DNA: TGCGCCAGCAGCCCCCGGGGCCAATACGCCGGGGAGCTGTTTTTT
D: TRBD1; J: TRBJ2-7; size: few; V: TRBV20-1; CDR3: CSLPGTVSYKQYF; DNA: TGCAGCTTGCCCGGGACAGTGTCCTACAAGCAGTACTTC